One sample yielded the 28 T cell receptor beta chains listed below, sequenced in a study of blood T cell repertoires in COVID-19. The data were produced by immunoSEQ multiplex PCR, yet TCRdb's version contains in-frame clones alone and is incomplete. The repertoire consists of 310,000 or so clones, with approximately 91% occurring once and the leading ten covering around 2.2%. The source material was peripheral blood. All receptors derive from a woman aged 25 to 39 with COVID-19, enrolled during active disease.

This clone occurred once. Other DNA sequences in the same sample also yield this CDR3. This sequence joins TRBV19 and TRBJ1-2; tentatively, D is TRBD1 (5 bases). The CDR3 is 14 residues long. Germline CDR1 reads LNHDA; CDR2 reads SQIVND (reference sequence). The V end was cut by 3 bases, the J end by 2 bases, with 10 bases between. CDR3 residues: CASSIGQGNYGYTF. DNA for the CDR3: TGTGCCAGTAGTATCGGGCAGGGAAACTATGGCTACACCTTC. The variable domain in full, with the rest retrieved from reference TRBV19 and TRBJ1-2, is DGGITQSPKYLFRKEGQNVTLSCEQNLNHDAMYWYRQDPGQGLRLIYYSQIVNDFQKGDIAEGYSVSREKKESFPLTVTSAQKNPTAFYLCASSIGQGNYGYTFGSGTRLTVV.

CDR3 coding DNA: TGTGCCAGTAAGGGGACAGGGGGCCGGACGGGAGCACCCCTCCACTTT. Its protein is CASKGTGGRTGAPLHF. The rearrangement joins TRBV19 to TRBJ1-6, with 12 nucleotides matching TRBD1. Germline values: CDR1 LNHDA, CDR2 SQIVND (reference sequence). The CDR3 runs to 16 residues. V was pared by 7 bases and J by 11 bases, with 12 bases of the junction left unmatched.

The chain uses TRBV6-4 and TRBJ1-2; TRBD1 matches at 12 bases. Germline values: CDR1 MRHNA, CDR2 SNTAGT. The V segment lost 4 bases and the J segment 7 bases; nucleotides outside the gene matches: 4. The CDR3 spans 14 residues. The CDR3 is CASSAGTGGGGYTF. The CDR3, as DNA: TGTGCCAGCAGTGCAGGGACAGGGGGCGGTGGCTACACCTTC.

The gene calls are TRBV29-1 and TRBJ2-5, with 9 bases aligning to TRBD2. Germline lookup yields CDR1 SQVTM and CDR2 ANQGSEA. The V and J ends lost 7 bases and 2 bases, in that order; junction bases with no gene match: 2. The length of the CDR3 is 12 residues. CDR3 in DNA: TGCAGCGCGACTAGCGGACAAGAGACCCAGTACTTC. Protein product: CSATSGQETQYF. Complete variable domain (other parts from reference TRBV29-1 and TRBJ2-5): SAVISQKPSRDICQRGTSLTIQCQVDSQVTMMFWYRQQPGQSLTLIATANQGSEATYESGFVIDKFPISRPNLTFSTLTVSNMSPEDSSIYLCSATSGQETQYFGPGTRLLVL.

The chain couples TRBV28 to TRBJ1-2; 7 nucleotides match TRBD1. The CDR3 is 13 amino acids. V was pared by 5 bases and J by 2 bases, with 2 bases of the junction left unmatched. In germline, CDR1 is MDHEN, CDR2 SYDVKM. The CDR3 region is CASSRTGNYGYTF. The CDR3 nucleotides read TGTGCCAGCAGTCGGACAGGCAACTATGGCTACACCTTC.

This clone appeared once. The chain couples TRBV2 to TRBJ2-1; D is uncertain. V shed 4 bases and J shed 0 bases, with 10 bases lying between them. The CDR3 is made up of 15 amino acids. Per germline, CDR1 SNHLY and CDR2 FYNNEI. CDR3 loop: CASSAQLSSYNEQFF. The CDR3 nucleotides are TGTGCCAGCAGTGCCCAACTGAGCTCCTACAATGAGCAGTTCTTC.

This chain connects TRBV28 to TRBJ2-1; 7 nucleotides align to TRBD2. CDR1 is MDHEN and CDR2 is SYDVKM in the germline V gene. The CDR3 loop spans 15 amino acids. J gave up 3 bases and V 2 bases, and 4 bases lay outside the gene matches. CDR3 DNA sequence: TGTGCCAGCAGTTTAAGGCGGGAGCTCTACAATGAGCAGTTCTTC. It yields the protein CASSLRRELYNEQFF.

Here the CDR3 reads CASSSFSATSYNEQFF. CDR3 sequence (DNA): TGTGCCAGCAGTTCCTTTAGCGCCACCTCCTACAATGAGCAGTTCTTC. This sequence joins TRBV28 and TRBJ2-1; D is perhaps TRBD2 (5 bases). CDR1 and CDR2 (germline): MDHEN, SYDVKM. The V end was cut by 4 bases, the J end by 0 bases, with 13 bases between. The CDR3 is made up of 16 amino acids. Combining the CDR3 with reference TRBV28 and TRBJ2-1 gives the whole variable domain DVKVTQSSRYLVKRTGEKVFLECVQDMDHENMFWYRQDPGLGLRLIYFSYDVKMKEKGDIPEGYSVSREKKERFSLILESASTNQTSMYLCASSSFSATSYNEQFFGPGTRLTVL.

This clone was observed a few times. V gene TRBV5-1 combines with J gene TRBJ1-3; D gene ambiguous. The CDR3 has 14 amino acids. Germline V gene sequence: CDR1 SGHRS, CDR2 YFSETQ. V was pared by 1 base and J by 2 bases, with 7 bases between. CDR3 DNA sequence: TGCGCCAGCAGCTTGTCCCAAACTGGAAACACCATATATTTT. This sequence encodes CASSLSQTGNTIYF.

The J gene is TRBJ2-1, the V gene TRBV11-3; 7 bases match TRBD1. This CDR3 is built from 14 residues. The J segment lost 3 bases and the V segment lost 5 bases, leaving 4 bases of the junction unmatched. CDR1 and CDR2 (germline): SGHNT, YENEEA. The DNA for the CDR3 is TGTGCCAGCAGCCATCGACAGGGCTACAATGAGCAGTTCTTC. It is translated as CASSHRQGYNEQFF.

The chain couples TRBV2 to TRBJ2-5; no definite D call. Trimming stripped 3 bases from V and 4 bases from J, with 9 bases between. Germline V gives CDR1 SNHLY, CDR2 FYNNEI. CDR3 length equals 13 residues. This CDR3 reads CASSDVSGETQYF. The CDR3 DNA is TGTGCCAGCAGTGACGTATCGGGAGAGACCCAGTACTTC.

Comments on this clone: The same CDR3 arises from other DNA sequences in this sample as well. CDR3 amino acids: CASSPGNTEAFF. In DNA form, the CDR3 reads TGTGCCAGCAGCCCAGGGAACACTGAAGCTTTCTTT. The chain couples TRBV12-3 or TRBV12-4 to TRBJ1-1; no clear D. The CDR3 loop spans 12 amino acids. Deletions cut 6 bases from V and 1 base from J, with 6 bases between.

J is TRBJ1-6 and V is TRBV19; 7 bases are a match to TRBD1. J was trimmed by 5 bases and V by 7 bases; bases with no gene match: 11. Per germline, CDR1 LNHDA and CDR2 SQIVND (reference sequence). The CDR3 is 16 residues long. CDR3 residues: CASKIQQGSHNSPLHF. Written as DNA, the CDR3 is TGTGCCAGTAAGATACAACAGGGGAGCCATAATTCACCCCTCCACTTT. The variable domain in full, with the rest retrieved from reference TRBV19 and TRBJ1-6, is DGGITQSPKYLFRKEGQNVTLSCEQNLNHDAMYWYRQDPGQGLRLIYYSQIVNDFQKGDIAEGYSVSREKKESFPLTVTSAQKNPTAFYLCASKIQQGSHNSPLHFGNGTRLTVT.

This chain connects TRBV13 to TRBJ2-7; TRBD1 is a possible D gene (5 bases). Germline loops: CDR1 PRHDT, CDR2 FYEKMQ (reference sequence). V was clipped by 2 bases and J by 3 bases, with 8 bases between them. This CDR3 is 13 amino acids long. DNA for the CDR3: TGTGCCAGCAGCTTAAACAGGCTCTACGAGCAGTACTTC. It encodes CASSLNRLYEQYF. The full variable domain, rest sourced from reference TRBV13 and TRBJ2-7, is AAGVIQSPRHLIKEKRETATLKCYPIPRHDTVYWYQQGPGQDPQFLISFYEKMQSDKGSIPDRFSAQQFSDYHSELNMSSLELGDSALYFCASSLNRLYEQYFGPGTRLTVT.

This chain joins TRBV7-9 and TRBJ2-7; TRBD2 matches at 7 bases. CDR1 and CDR2 from the germline V gene are SEHNR and FQNEAQ (reference sequence). This CDR3 is 12 amino acids long. V trimming: 4 bases; J trimming: 6 bases; junction bases outside the gene matches: 3. The CDR3, as DNA: TGTGCCAGCAGCTCTAGGACTAGCGAGCAGTACTTC. Protein product: CASSSRTSEQYF.

The chain employs TRBV9 and TRBJ2-5; TRBD1 aligns across 9 bases. CDR3 length: 15 amino acids. Germline V lookup: CDR1 SGDLS, CDR2 YYNGEE. J lost 2 bases, V lost 3 bases, and 5 bases had no gene match. The CDR3 nucleotides read TGTGCCAGCAGCGCCGGGACAGGGCAACAAGAGACCCAGTACTTC. It encodes CASSAGTGQQETQYF. The whole variable domain, filled in from reference TRBV9 and TRBJ2-5, reads DSGVTQTPKHLITATGQRVTLRCSPRSGDLSVYWYQQSLDQGLQFLIQYYNGEERAKGNILERFSAQQFPDLHSELNLSSLELGDSALYFCASSAGTGQQETQYFGPGTRLLVL.

The chain carries TRBV15 and TRBJ1-1; no clear D gene. CDR1 LNHNV and CDR2 YYDKDF come from the germline V gene (reference sequence). The CDR3 is made up of 15 amino acids. Trimming shortened V by 5 bases and J by 3 bases, and 16 bases separated the two germline ends. The CDR3 coding sequence is TGTGCCACCAGCCTTGGAGGTTGGGAGTACACTGAAGCTTTCTTT. Its protein is CATSLGGWEYTEAFF.

The gene calls are TRBV7-9 and TRBJ1-1; TRBD1 matches 9 bases. The J segment lost 11 bases and the V segment lost 5 bases, leaving 9 bases of the junction unmatched. Looked up from germline, CDR1 is SEHNR and CDR2 is FQNEAQ (reference sequence). CDR3 length: 13 amino acids. The CDR3 protein is CASSQRDREDAFF. The CDR3 DNA reads TGTGCCAGCAGCCAAAGGGACAGGGAGGATGCTTTCTTT.

V is TRBV30 and J is TRBJ1-2; perhaps TRBD1 as D (6 bases). In germline, CDR1 is GTSNPN, CDR2 SVGIG (reference sequence). V gave up 8 bases and J gave up 8 bases, with 21 bases separating them. This CDR3 region has 13 residues. The CDR3 here is CAGSTGRVWGYTF. The CDR3 region has the DNA TGTGCCGGGTCGACAGGAAGGGTCTGGGGCTACACCTTC.

V and J are TRBV10-3 and TRBJ2-1, with 7 nucleotides matching TRBD1. Germline V gene lookup returns CDR1 ENHRY and CDR2 SYGVKD. With 3 bases clipped from V and 4 bases from J, the junction kept 0 bases outside the gene matches. This CDR3 spans 13 amino acids. Here the CDR3 reads CAISEQGYNEQFF. CDR3 in DNA: TGTGCCATCAGTGAACAGGGGTACAATGAGCAGTTCTTC.

The J gene is TRBJ2-3, the V gene TRBV11-1; D not certain. V lost 2 bases and J lost 4, with 7 bases in between. Germline CDR1 and CDR2: SGHAT and FQDESV (reference sequence). This CDR3 comprises 13 residues. DNA of the CDR3: TGTGCCAGCAGCTTACCCGTATCAGATACGCAGTATTTT. Its translation is CASSLPVSDTQYF. Using reference TRBV11-1 and TRBJ2-3 for the parts outside the CDR3, the full variable domain is EAEVAQSPRYKITEKSQAVAFWCDPISGHATLYWYRQILGQGPELLVQFQDESVVDDSQLPKDRFSAERLKGVDSTLKIQPAELGDSAMYLCASSLPVSDTQYFGPGTRLTVL.

The chain employs TRBV2 and TRBJ1-3; tentatively, D is TRBD1 (5 bases). The CDR3 has 15 residues. Germline V lookup: CDR1 SNHLY, CDR2 FYNNEI. The V gene lost 5 bases and the J gene lost 0 bases, with 11 bases spanning the gap. CDR3 coding DNA: TGTGCCAGCAGTAGGGACTCCTACTCTGGAAACACCATATATTTT. Its protein is CASSRDSYSGNTIYF.

This clone appeared a single time. The V call is TRBV27, the J call TRBJ2-1, with TRBD2 as a possible D gene (6 bases). Between the trimmed V and J ends, which lost 5 bases and 6 bases, there was a span of 17 bases. The CDR3 is made up of 15 amino acids. Germline CDR1 is MNHEY and CDR2 is SMNVEV (reference sequence). The CDR3 is CASSHPSGTGNEQFF. In DNA form, the CDR3 reads TGTGCCAGCAGTCACCCCTCCGGGACTGGCAATGAGCAGTTCTTC.

The chain links TRBV6-6 to TRBJ2-7; D may be TRBD2 (5 bases). Deletions cut 0 bases from V and 6 bases from J, with 15 bases between. There are 15 residues in the CDR3. CDR1 is MNHNY, CDR2 SVGAGI, per germline (reference sequence). The CDR3 nucleotides are TGTGCCAGCAGTTACTCTTTACTAGGGTGGGGCGAGCAGTACTTC. Its protein is CASSYSLLGWGEQYF.

This chain links TRBV2 with TRBJ2-7; a possible D gene is TRBD1 (6 bases). Germline V gives CDR1 SNHLY, CDR2 FYNNEI. CDR3 length equals 14 residues. Trimming took off 6 bases at V and 0 bases at J, with 12 bases between the two ends. This CDR3 reads CASSGQGISYEQYF. The CDR3 DNA is TGTGCCAGCAGCGGGCAGGGGATCTCCTACGAGCAGTACTTC.

The chain recombines TRBV28 with TRBJ1-6; D unresolved. The germline gives CDR1 MDHEN, CDR2 SYDVKM. CDR3 length: 15 amino acids. The ends were cut back, 3 bases at V and 3 bases at J, with 9 bases in the middle. The DNA for the CDR3 is TGTGCCAGCAGTTTGGGCCAGAACTATAATTCACCCCTCCACTTT. Amino acid sequence: CASSLGQNYNSPLHF.

This clone was counted a single time. The chain links TRBV6-6 to TRBJ2-2, with 9 bases matching TRBD1. Germline V gene sequence: CDR1 MNHNY, CDR2 SVGAGI (reference sequence). The length of the CDR3 is 16 residues. J gave up 1 base and V 6 bases, and 6 bases lay outside the gene matches. CDR3 protein: CASSTPGQGNTGELFF. CDR3 DNA sequence: TGTGCCAGCAGCACACCGGGACAGGGGAACACCGGGGAGCTGTTTTTT.

The chain has TRBV6-2 or TRBV6-3 and TRBJ1-3, with D possibly matching TRBD1 (6 bases). The CDR3 loop spans 21 amino acids. Germline V gene sequence: CDR1 MNHEY, CDR2 SVGEGT. V lost 5 bases to trimming and J lost 0 bases, with 29 bases between them. CDR3 nucleotide sequence: TGTGCCAGCAGTCCCGACCTTACGTCTTCGACAGGAGATCTCTCTGGAAACACCATATATTTT. It codes for CASSPDLTSSTGDLSGNTIYF.